One sample yielded the 7 T cell receptor beta chains listed below, sequenced in a study of human T cells and chemical hapten exposure. One entry per CDR3 protein, called by TCRdb with MiXCR from the RACE reads. The sample gives about 14,000 distinct CDR3 sequences, approximately 16% of which show up once; about 7.8% is in the top ten. Specified time point: patch test 1, 2 weeks after DPC sensitization. Documented treatment: therapeutic diphenylcyclopropenone sensitization with weekly scalp DPC. The specimen was whole blood, collected in connection with sensitization to the hapten diphenylcyclopropenone (DPC). The source of these receptors is a woman in her 30s with alopecia areata. Some clones in this sample may be carry-over from other donors' samples.

The J gene is TRBJ2-7, the V gene TRBV9; D is undetermined. The CDR3 is 12 amino acids. Trimming shortened V by 3 bases and J by 4 bases, and 8 bases separated the two germline ends. Germline-derived CDR1 and CDR2 are SGDLS and YYNGEE. The CDR3 spells CASSGNTYEQYF. In DNA, the CDR3 is TGTGCCAGCAGCGGCAACACTTACGAGCAGTACTTC.

Concerning this clonotype itself: The junction differs from germline at one of its ends, possibly a read error. This chain uses TRBV3-1 with TRBJ2-7; the D gene could be TRBD1 or TRBD2 (6 bases each). In germline, CDR1 is LGHDT, CDR2 YNNKEL (reference sequence). CDR3 length: 13 residues. The CDR3 sequence is CASSPIPETGRHF. The CDR3 nucleotides read TGTGCCAGCAGCCCGATACCGGAAACAGGGAGGCACTTC.

The sample holds many counts of this clonotype. The chain uses TRBV7-2 and TRBJ2-1; unclear D gene. There are 13 residues in the CDR3. V lost 0 bases and J 4 bases, leaving 4 bases between the germline ends. The germline V gene encodes CDR1 SGHTA and CDR2 FQGNSA. CDR3 nucleotide sequence: TGTGCCAGCAGCTTAGCAGCGTACAATGAGCAGTTCTTC. Translating gives CASSLAAYNEQFF.

This clonotype was seen many times. The chain has TRBV4-3 and TRBJ2-1; the match to TRBD2 covers 9 bases. The CDR3 is 15 amino acids. Per the germline V gene, CDR1 is LGHNA and CDR2 is YSLEER. Trimming cost V 1 base and J 7 bases; bases outside gene matches: 5. CDR3 protein: CASSQVTSGPNEQFF. CDR3 sequence (DNA): TGCGCCAGCAGCCAAGTCACTAGCGGGCCGAATGAGCAGTTCTTC.

This clonotype has a count of ten or more. The chain combines TRBV10-3 with TRBJ2-5; D is undetermined. Trimming stripped 2 bases from V and 7 bases from J, with 11 bases between. The length of the CDR3 is 13 residues. Per the germline V gene, CDR1 is ENHRY and CDR2 is SYGVKD. This chain's CDR3 is CAISELEYGTQYF. The CDR3 DNA follows: TGTGCCATCAGTGAGCTTGAATACGGGACCCAGTACTTC.

This clonotype is categorized as medium-sized. The chain combines TRBV18 with TRBJ1-1; TRBD1 matches 9 bases. Trimming at V came to 4 bases and at J to 10 bases, leaving 7 bases not matched to a gene. From germline, CDR1 is KGHSH and CDR2 LQKENI. The CDR3 runs to 13 residues. In nucleotides, the CDR3 is TGTGCCAGCTCACTACAGGGGGCGAAGAGAGCTTTCTTT. It yields the protein CASSLQGAKRAFF. Together with reference TRBV18 and TRBJ1-1, the CDR3 gives the full variable domain: NAGVMQNPRHLVRRRGQEARLRCSPMKGHSHVYWYRQLPEEGLKFMVYLQKENIIDESGMPKERFSAEFPKEGPSILRIQQVVRGDSAAYFCASSLQGAKRAFFGQGTRLTVV.

This clonotype was found many times. This rearrangement joins TRBV20-1 to TRBJ2-7; 10 bases are a match to TRBD2. Losses at the gene ends were 3 bases for V and 6 bases for J; bases not matched to a gene: 5. CDR3 length equals 13 residues. Germline V lookup: CDR1 DFQATT, CDR2 SNEGSKA (reference sequence). This CDR3 reads CSARGLAGVEQYV. Written as DNA, the CDR3 is TGCAGTGCTAGGGGTCTAGCGGGAGTCGAGCAGTACGTC.